This T cell receptor (beta chain) was sequenced in a study of blood T cell repertoires in COVID-19. For the study at large: The origin of the acute and convalescent COVID-19 samples was the United States, Italy and Spain. T cells, B-cell-depleted T cells, or PBMCs provided the cDNA or gDNA that served as material.

In the original analysis: Amplified reference gene primers provided the basis for estimating nucleated cell counts. Clones were read by immunoSEQ multiplex PCR, and TCRdb kept only the in-frame ones, dropping some. That table furnishes V, J and clone size, whereas the DNA furnished D and trimming. The sample holds under 150,000 clones, approximately 90% seen once. Germline V gene data show CDR1 as MDHEN and CDR2 as SYDVKM. The V end lost 1 base, the J end lost 2 bases, and 21 bases lay between the germline ends. The CDR3 contains 19 residues. V and J are TRBV28 and TRBJ1-3; D gene unclear. The sequence was obtained from a man aged 45-65 years with active or convalescent COVID-19. The sequencing sample was made of peripheral blood. CDR3 DNA sequence: TGTGCCAGCAGTTTATCCCAGAAACTACCTCTGCTTACTGGAAACACCATATATTTT. It yields the protein CASSLSQKLPLLTGNTIYF.